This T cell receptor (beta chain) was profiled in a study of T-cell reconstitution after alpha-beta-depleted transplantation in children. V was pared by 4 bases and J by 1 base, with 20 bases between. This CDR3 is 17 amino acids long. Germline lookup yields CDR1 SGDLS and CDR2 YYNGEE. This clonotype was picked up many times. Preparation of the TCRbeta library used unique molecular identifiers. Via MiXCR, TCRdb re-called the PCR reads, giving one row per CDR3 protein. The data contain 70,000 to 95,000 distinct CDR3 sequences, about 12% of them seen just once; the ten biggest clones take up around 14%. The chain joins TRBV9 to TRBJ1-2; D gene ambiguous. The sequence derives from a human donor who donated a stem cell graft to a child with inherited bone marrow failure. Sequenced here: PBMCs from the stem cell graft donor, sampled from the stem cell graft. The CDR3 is CASSPKSRASFNYGYTF. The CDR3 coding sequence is TGTGCCAGCAGCCCTAAGTCAAGGGCAAGCTTTAACTATGGCTACACCTTC.